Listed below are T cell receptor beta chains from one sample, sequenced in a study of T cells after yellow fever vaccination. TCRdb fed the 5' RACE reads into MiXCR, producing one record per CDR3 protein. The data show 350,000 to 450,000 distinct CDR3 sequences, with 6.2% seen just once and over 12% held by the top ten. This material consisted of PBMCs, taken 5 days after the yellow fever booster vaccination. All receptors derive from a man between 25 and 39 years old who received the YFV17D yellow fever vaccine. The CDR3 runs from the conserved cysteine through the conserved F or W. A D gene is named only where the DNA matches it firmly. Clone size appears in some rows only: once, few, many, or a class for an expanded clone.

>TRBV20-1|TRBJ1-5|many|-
TGCAGTGCCCCCCCGGGGCTCAATCAGCCCCAGCATTTT
CSAPPGLNQPQHF
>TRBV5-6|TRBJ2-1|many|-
TGTGCCAGCAGCTCCAACCCTCCGGGACTCAGGGATGAGCAGTTCTTC
CASSSNPPGLRDEQFF
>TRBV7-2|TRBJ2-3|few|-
TGTGCCAGCAGCTACACGCTCACAGATACGCAGTATTTT
CASSYTLTDTQYF
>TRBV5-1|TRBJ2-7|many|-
TGCGCCAGCAGCTTGGGGGGCCACTACGAGCAGTACTTC
CASSLGGHYEQYF
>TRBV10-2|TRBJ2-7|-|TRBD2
TGCGCCAGCAGTGAAGGGGTTAGCGGGATATACGAGCAGTACTTC
CASSEGVSGIYEQYF
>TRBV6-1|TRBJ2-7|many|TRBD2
TGTGCCAGCAGCCCGGGACTAGCGAGGACCTACGAGCAGTACTTC
CASSPGLARTYEQYF
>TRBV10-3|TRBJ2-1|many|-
TGTGCCATTTCAAATACAGGGTATGAGCAGTTCTTC
CAISNTGYEQFF
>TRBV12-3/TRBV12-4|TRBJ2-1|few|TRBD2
TGTGCCAGCAGGGTGACTAGCGGGCCCAAGTTCTTC
CASRVTSGPKFF
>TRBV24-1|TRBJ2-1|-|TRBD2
TGTGCCACCACCTTATCACTGGCTAGCGGGCTCTACAATGAGCAGTTCTTC
CATTLSLASGLYNEQFF
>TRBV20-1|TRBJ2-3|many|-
TGCAGTGCTCGGACTTTGGAAGACACAGATACGCAGTATTTT
CSARTLEDTDTQYF
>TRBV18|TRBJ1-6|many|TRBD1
TGTGCCAGCTCACCACAGCCGGGACAGACAGATTCACCCCTCCACTTT
CASSPQPGQTDSPLHF
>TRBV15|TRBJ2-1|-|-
TGTGCCACCAGCAGAGATGATGGCCCTAGGATCTTC
CATSRDDGPRIF
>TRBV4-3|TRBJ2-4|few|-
TGCGCCAGCAGCCAAGACCTCCCTGGGGGCATAGCCAAAAACATTCAGTACTTC
CASSQDLPGGIAKNIQYF
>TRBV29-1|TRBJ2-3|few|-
TGCAGCGTTGTTAGCACAGATACGCAGTATTTT
CSVVSTDTQYF
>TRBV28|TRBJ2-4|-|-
TGTGCCACAAAGGCGGTAAACCGGGGCAAAAACATTCAGTACTTC
CATKAVNRGKNIQYF
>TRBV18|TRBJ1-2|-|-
TGTGCCAGCTCACCACTCGAGACAACCTATGGCTACACCTTC
CASSPLETTYGYTF
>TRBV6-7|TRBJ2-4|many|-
TGTGCCAGCAGTTACTTCTCCAGAACTATAGCCAAAAACATTCAGTACTTC
CASSYFSRTIAKNIQYF
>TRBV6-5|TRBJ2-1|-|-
TGTGCCAGCAGTTACCCCACTAGCATGGATGAGCAGTTCTTC
CASSYPTSMDEQFF
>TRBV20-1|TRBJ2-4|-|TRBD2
TGCTGTGCTAGTCTCCCCGCGGGGGTAGCCAAAAACATTCAGTACTTC
CCASLPAGVAKNIQYF
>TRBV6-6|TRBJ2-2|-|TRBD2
TGTGCCAGCTCCACTGGCCCCTCCCGGACTAGCGGGAGATCGGTCACCGGGGAGCTGTTTTTT
CASSTGPSRTSGRSVTGELFF
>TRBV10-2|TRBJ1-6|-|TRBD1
TGCGCCAGCAGTGGACAGGGAGATAATTCACCCCTCCACTTT
CASSGQGDNSPLHF
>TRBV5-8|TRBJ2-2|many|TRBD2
TGTGCCAGCAGCTTGGGGAGCGGGACCCTCGTCGGGGAGCTGTTTTTT
CASSLGSGTLVGELFF
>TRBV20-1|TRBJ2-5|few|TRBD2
TGCAGTGCTAGTAGGGCTAGCGGGAGGAAAGAGACCCAGTACTTC
CSASRASGRKETQYF